The 22 T cell receptor beta chains below were found in one sample sequenced in a study of control samples from healthy donors and cancer patients. Here immunoSEQ multiplex PCR was the method, and the copy in TCRdb shows in-frame clones only, minus some. Seen here are about 28,000 clones, 90% to 95% observed once, and the top ten hold 10% to 15%. Material: PBMCs. These receptors were obtained from a man in his fifties or sixties with lung cancer.

The gene calls are TRBV24-1 and TRBJ2-3; a possible D gene is TRBD2 (5 bases). Germline V lookup: CDR1 KGHDR, CDR2 SFDVKD. This CDR3 spans 15 amino acids. V lost 3 bases and J lost 6, with 15 bases in between. The CDR3 here is CATSDPGSDGDTQYF. The CDR3 nucleotides are TGTGCCACCAGTGATCCGGGAAGCGACGGCGATACGCAGTATTTT.

This clone was observed a few times. This sequence joins TRBV3-1 (or the pseudogene TRBV3-2) and TRBJ2-3; 11 nucleotides match TRBD2. Trimming removed 5 bases from V and 1 base from J; junction bases left unmatched: 2. The germline gives CDR1 LGHDT, CDR2 YNNKEL (reference sequence). The CDR3 extends over 15 amino acids. CDR3 sequence reads: CASSLAGGGTDTQYF. The CDR3 region has the DNA TGTGCCAGCAGCTTAGCGGGGGGGGGCACAGATACGCAGTATTTT.

The V and J genes are TRBV27 and TRBJ2-5, with 11 bases fitting TRBD2. This CDR3 is built from 17 residues. V trimming: 2 bases; J trimming: 3 bases; junction bases outside the gene matches: 8. CDR1 MNHEY and CDR2 SMNVEV come from the germline V gene (reference sequence). The CDR3 DNA sequence: TGTGCCAGCAGTTTAAGGGAAGTAGCGGGGGGGAAAGAGACCCAGTACTTC. This encodes CASSLREVAGGKETQYF.

The genes are TRBV6-6 and TRBJ2-7; TRBD1 matches 12 bases. CDR3 length: 15 amino acids. In germline, CDR1 is MNHNY, CDR2 SVGAGI (reference sequence). V lost 6 bases, J lost 2 bases, and 5 bases stayed unmatched. This CDR3 reads CASSRGQGATYEQYF. CDR3 DNA sequence: TGTGCCAGCAGCCGGGGACAGGGGGCGACCTACGAGCAGTACTTC.

The J gene is TRBJ1-6, the V gene TRBV19, with D possibly being TRBD1 (5 bases). CDR3 length equals 9 residues. Germline V gene lookup returns CDR1 LNHDA and CDR2 SQIVND (reference sequence). V lost 8 bases, J lost 13 bases, and 6 bases lay in between. The CDR3 loop is CASGAPLHF. CDR3 in DNA: TGTGCCAGTGGGGCTCCCCTCCACTTT.

This clone was seen only once. The J gene is TRBJ2-3, the V gene TRBV6-5, with D possibly being TRBD1 (5 bases). The germline V gene encodes CDR1 MNHEY and CDR2 SVGAGI. V lost 2 bases to trimming and J lost 4 bases, with 13 bases between them. The CDR3 covers 15 residues. CDR3 nucleotide sequence: TGTGCCAGCAGTTACAGGGGAAGGATCGCAGATACGCAGTATTTT. Amino acid sequence: CASSYRGRIADTQYF.

V usage is TRBV5-6 and J usage is TRBJ1-2; the match to TRBD1 covers 9 bases. Looked up from germline, CDR1 is SGHDT and CDR2 is YYEEEE. The CDR3 covers 14 residues. V trimming: 2 bases; J trimming: 5 bases; junction bases outside the gene matches: 4. CDR3 in DNA: TGTGCCAGCAGCTTCCTGGACAGGGGTTATGGCTACACCTTC. Its translation is CASSFLDRGYGYTF. The whole variable domain, remainder taken from reference TRBV5-6 and TRBJ1-2, is DAGVTQSPTHLIKTRGQQVTLRCSPKSGHDTVSWYQQALGQGPQFIFQYYEEEERQRGNFPDRFSGHQFPNYSSELNVNALLLGDSALYLCASSFLDRGYGYTFGSGTRLTVV.

V usage is TRBV28 and J usage is TRBJ2-7; D is ambiguous. Germline V CDR1 and CDR2: MDHEN, SYDVKM. V lost 4 bases and J 4 bases, leaving 14 bases between the germline ends. The CDR3 contains 14 residues. The CDR3 DNA is TGTGCCAGCAGTTACGGTGGGGTTTTTTACGAGCAGTACTTC. Translated: CASSYGGVFYEQYF.

CDR3 in amino acids: CASSLAQDSPLHF. For the CDR3, the DNA is TGTGCCAGCAGCTTAGCGCAAGATTCACCCCTCCACTTT. The chain is built from TRBV7-2 and TRBJ1-6; no definite D call. Trimming shortened V by 0 bases and J by 8 bases, and 5 bases separated the two germline ends. The CDR3 consists of 13 residues. The V gene's germline CDR1 is SGHTA and CDR2 FQGNSA.

The chain joins TRBV4-3 to TRBJ1-2; 7 positions agree with TRBD1. Germline V gene sequence: CDR1 LGHNA, CDR2 YSLEER. The CDR3 covers 17 residues. The ends lost 0 bases at V and 8 bases at J; junction bases unmatched: 15. The CDR3 bases are TGCGCCAGCAGCCAAGATGGCCGCACCGACAGGGTAGGCGGCTACACCTTC. It codes for CASSQDGRTDRVGGYTF.

V and J are TRBV10-1 and TRBJ2-7; TRBD1 or TRBD2 may be the D gene (5 bases each). V shed 10 bases and J shed 0 bases, with 16 bases lying between them. Germline V gene data show CDR1 as WNHNN and CDR2 as SYGVQD (reference sequence). CDR3 size: 14 residues. The CDR3 loop reads CATLLRDDSYEQYF. DNA for the CDR3: TGCGCCACGCTACTCAGGGACGACTCCTACGAGCAGTACTTC.

For this clone: Other DNA sequences in this sample translate to the same CDR3. This chain uses TRBV7-2 with TRBJ1-2; TRBD1 agrees at 7 bases. V shed 3 bases, J shed 10 bases, and the junction held 11 bases outside the gene matches. CDR3 length: 14 amino acids. Per germline, CDR1 SGHTA and CDR2 FQGNSA. The CDR3 loop reads CASSFGGEGAIYTF. The CDR3 DNA reads as TGTGCCAGCAGCTTTGGAGGTGAGGGGGCGATCTACACCTTC.

The chain combines TRBV4-1 with TRBJ1-4; 9 nucleotides agree with TRBD1. The CDR3 is 15 amino acids. Germline V gene data show CDR1 as MGHRA and CDR2 as YSYEKL. Trimming took 5 bases from V and 8 from J; bases not matched to a gene: 9. CDR3 loop: CASSSRDRASEKLFF. The CDR3 DNA sequence: TGCGCCAGCAGCTCCCGGGACAGGGCAAGCGAAAAACTGTTTTTT.

In DNA form, the CDR3 reads TGCGCCAGCAGGAGGGGACTTACCTATAATTCACCCCTCCACTTT. It specifies CASRRGLTYNSPLHF. The chain couples TRBV5-1 to TRBJ1-6, with D maybe TRBD1 (5 bases). CDR1 is SGHRS and CDR2 is YFSETQ in the germline V gene. V shed 5 bases and J shed 2 bases, with 11 bases lying between them. CDR3 size: 15 residues.

The chain carries TRBV9 and TRBJ1-3; maybe TRBD1 (6 bases). The germline CDR1 and CDR2 sequences are SGDLS and YYNGEE. V gave up 0 bases and J gave up 0 bases, with 13 bases separating them. This CDR3 spans 17 amino acids. The chain's CDR3 is CASSVAPTGSSGNTIYF. The CDR3 nucleotides read TGTGCCAGCAGCGTAGCACCGACAGGCAGCTCTGGAAACACCATATATTTT. Complete variable domain (other parts from reference TRBV9 and TRBJ1-3): DSGVTQTPKHLITATGQRVTLRCSPRSGDLSVYWYQQSLDQGLQFLIQYYNGEERAKGNILERFSAQQFPDLHSELNLSSLELGDSALYFCASSVAPTGSSGNTIYFGEGSWLTVV.

The genes are TRBV7-9 and TRBJ1-1; the D is unclear. The germline V and J ends were trimmed by 5 bases and 0 bases, with 10 bases remaining between them. CDR3 length: 14 residues. Per the germline V gene, CDR1 is SEHNR and CDR2 is FQNEAQ (reference sequence). CDR3 DNA sequence: TGTGCCAGCAGCGCTCCACCCGTGAACACTGAAGCTTTCTTT. Its translation: CASSAPPVNTEAFF.

The V and J genes are TRBV5-1 and TRBJ1-1; D gene ambiguous. The V gene lost 5 bases and the J gene lost 1 base, with 12 bases spanning the gap. The CDR3 length is 14 residues. Per the germline V gene, CDR1 is SGHRS and CDR2 is YFSETQ. CDR3 DNA sequence: TGCGCCAGCAGTTCCGACCCGGGGAACACTGAAGCTTTCTTT. This codes for CASSSDPGNTEAFF.

The chain links TRBV12-5 to TRBJ2-2; D is undetermined. V dropped 8 bases and J dropped 7 bases, with 5 bases sitting between them. There are 10 residues in the CDR3. The germline gives CDR1 LGHNT, CDR2 FRNRAP. The CDR3 is CASKIGELFF. CDR3 bases: TGTGCTAGTAAGATCGGGGAGCTGTTTTTT.

V is TRBV19 and J is TRBJ2-7; D is unresolved. The CDR3 totals 13 residues. Germline values: CDR1 LNHDA, CDR2 SQIVND (reference sequence). Between the trimmed V and J ends, which lost 5 bases and 3 bases, there was a span of 11 bases. CDR3 bases: TGTGCCAGTAGTGCCAATTCCGACTACGAGCAGTACTTC. Protein: CASSANSDYEQYF. The full variable domain, with the rest looked up from reference TRBV19 and TRBJ2-7, is DGGITQSPKYLFRKEGQNVTLSCEQNLNHDAMYWYRQDPGQGLRLIYYSQIVNDFQKGDIAEGYSVSREKKESFPLTVTSAQKNPTAFYLCASSANSDYEQYFGPGTRLTVT.

This clone turned up a few times. The rearrangement links TRBV7-8 to TRBJ1-1; D is unresolved. The V and J ends lost 6 bases and 1 base respectively, with 15 bases between them. Germline-derived CDR1 and CDR2 are SGHVS and FQNEAQ. This CDR3 comprises 15 residues. The CDR3 nucleotides read TGTGCCAGCAGACCCGGACTCTCCCCGAACACTGAAGCTTTCTTT. Its translation: CASRPGLSPNTEAFF.

The chain is built from TRBV14 and TRBJ1-4, with TRBD1 identical over 10 bases. Germline assignment: CDR1 SGHDN and CDR2 FVKESK. J lost 3 bases, V lost 5 bases, and 6 bases had no gene match. This CDR3 is built from 16 residues. The CDR3 sequence: CASSGTGVEANEKLFF. As DNA, the CDR3 is TGTGCCAGCAGCGGGACAGGGGTCGAGGCTAATGAAAAACTGTTTTTT.

This chain uses TRBV5-1 with TRBJ1-5; D is uncertain. Between the trimmed V and J ends, which lost 1 base and 4 bases, there was a span of 6 bases. The V gene's germline CDR1 is SGHRS and CDR2 YFSETQ. There are 13 residues in the CDR3. For the CDR3, the DNA is TGCGCCAGCAGCTTGTCGTTAAATCAGCCCCAGCATTTT. Amino acids: CASSLSLNQPQHF.